These 4 T cell receptor beta chains share one sample of origin, sequenced in a study of T-cell reconstitution after alpha-beta-depleted transplantation in children. Preparation of the TCRbeta library was carried out with unique molecular identifiers. TCRdb independently ran MiXCR on the PCR reads; one entry per CDR3 protein. Seen here are some 310,000 distinct CDR3 sequences, approximately 23% observed once, and the top ten hold roughly 9.8%. The material was PBMCs, mostly from graft donor cells, obtained 180 days after TCRalphabeta/CD19-depleted stem cell transplant. The receptors derive from a male patient aged 10 to 17 who had a stem cell transplant for acute lymphoblastic leukemia, so the T cells may come from the graft donor.

J is TRBJ2-7 and V is TRBV5-6; 9 bases map to TRBD1. In germline, CDR1 is SGHDT, CDR2 YYEEEE. The CDR3 is made up of 16 amino acids. V was clipped by 6 bases and J by 3 bases; unmatched bases: 13. The CDR3 is CASIRTGEFKGYEQYF. DNA of the CDR3: TGTGCCAGCATCCGGACAGGGGAGTTTAAGGGCTACGAGCAGTACTTC.

There are a few counts of this clonotype. The chain is built from TRBV7-2 and TRBJ2-1, with D hard to call. Germline assignment: CDR1 SGHTA and CDR2 FQGNSA. The length of the CDR3 is 11 residues. Trimming took off 5 bases at V and 8 bases at J, with 7 bases between the two ends. CDR3 bases: TGTGCCAGCAGCGTGAGTGATGAGCAGTTCTTC. Its translation: CASSVSDEQFF. Complete variable domain (other parts from reference TRBV7-2 and TRBJ2-1): GAGVSQSPSNKVTEKGKDVELRCDPISGHTALYWYRQSLGQGLEFLIYFQGNSAPDKSGLPSDRFSAERTGGSVSTLTIQRTQQEDSAVYLCASSVSDEQFFGPGTRLTVL.

J is TRBJ2-5 and V is TRBV7-9, with D uncertain. V lost 2 bases and J lost 2, with 9 bases in between. Germline loops: CDR1 SEHNR, CDR2 FQNEAQ (reference sequence). The CDR3 contains 14 residues. The CDR3 sequence: CASSLRRRQETQYF. In nucleotides, the CDR3 is TGTGCCAGCAGCTTACGACGGAGACAAGAGACCCAGTACTTC.

The J gene is TRBJ2-1, the V gene TRBV11-2; D is uncertain. Germline-derived CDR1 and CDR2 are SGHAT and FQNNGV. The CDR3 contains 14 residues. Trimming left V 5 bases short and J 7 bases short, with 15 bases between. CDR3: CASSPWEVPNEQFF. CDR3 in DNA: TGTGCCAGCAGCCCATGGGAAGTACCGAATGAGCAGTTCTTC. The variable domain in full, completed from reference TRBV11-2 and TRBJ2-1, reads EAGVAQSPRYKIIEKRQSVAFWCNPISGHATLYWYQQILGQGPKLLIQFQNNGVVDDSQLPKDRFSAERLKGVDSTLKIQPAKLEDSAVYLCASSPWEVPNEQFFGPGTRLTVL.